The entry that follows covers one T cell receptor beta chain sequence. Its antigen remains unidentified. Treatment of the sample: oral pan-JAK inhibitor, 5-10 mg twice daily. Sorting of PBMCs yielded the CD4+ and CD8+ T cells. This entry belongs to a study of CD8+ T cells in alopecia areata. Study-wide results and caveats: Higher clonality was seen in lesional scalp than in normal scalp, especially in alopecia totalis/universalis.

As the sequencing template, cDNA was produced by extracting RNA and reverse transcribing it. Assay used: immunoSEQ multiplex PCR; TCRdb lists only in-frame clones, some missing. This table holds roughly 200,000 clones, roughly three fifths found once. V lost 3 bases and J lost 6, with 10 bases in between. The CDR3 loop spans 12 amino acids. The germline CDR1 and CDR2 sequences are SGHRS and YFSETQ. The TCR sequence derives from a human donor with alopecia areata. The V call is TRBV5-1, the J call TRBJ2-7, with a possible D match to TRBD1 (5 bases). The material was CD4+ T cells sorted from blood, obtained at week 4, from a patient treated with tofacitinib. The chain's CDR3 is CASSWGTGEQYF. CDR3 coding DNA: TGCGCCAGCAGCTGGGGCACAGGCGAGCAGTACTTC.